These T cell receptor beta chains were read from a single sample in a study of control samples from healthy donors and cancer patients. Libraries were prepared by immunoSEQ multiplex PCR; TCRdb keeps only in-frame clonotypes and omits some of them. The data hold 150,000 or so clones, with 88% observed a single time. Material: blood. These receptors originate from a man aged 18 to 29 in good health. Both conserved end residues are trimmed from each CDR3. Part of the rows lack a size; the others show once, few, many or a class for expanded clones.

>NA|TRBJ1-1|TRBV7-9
AGYGGRVNTEAF
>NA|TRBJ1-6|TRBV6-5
ASSPQGGDNSPLH
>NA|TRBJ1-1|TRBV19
ASSIDRGRVNTEAF
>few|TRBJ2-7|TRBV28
ATTSWLGEQY
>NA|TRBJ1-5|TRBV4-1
ASSQELSEPGTQKPQH
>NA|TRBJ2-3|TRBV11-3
ASSTGQGDTDTQY
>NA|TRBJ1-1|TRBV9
ASSVYSGAEAF
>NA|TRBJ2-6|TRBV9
ASSGVQGAGANVLT
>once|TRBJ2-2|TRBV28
ASSQYAATGELF
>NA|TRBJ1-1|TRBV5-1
ASSSDRETEAF
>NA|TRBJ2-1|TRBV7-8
ASSFELAGGNNEQF
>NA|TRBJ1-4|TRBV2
ASSDQGLANEKLF
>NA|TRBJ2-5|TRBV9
ASSASGGDIQETQY
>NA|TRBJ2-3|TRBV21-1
ASSTKRQGRRADTQY
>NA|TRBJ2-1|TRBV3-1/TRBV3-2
ASSLQAGTRSSCSYNEQF
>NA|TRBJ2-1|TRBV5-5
ASIGSWVRNEQF
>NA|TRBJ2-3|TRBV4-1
ASSQSPASGVSPTDTQY